Following are 17 T cell receptor beta chains from one sample sequenced in a study of blood T cell repertoires in COVID-19. Clones were read by immunoSEQ multiplex PCR, and TCRdb kept only the in-frame ones, dropping some. The repertoire includes roughly 230,000 clones, roughly 84% of them detected once, and more than 9% sits in the top ten. The sequencing sample was made of peripheral blood. These TCRs come from a woman aged 80 or older with COVID-19, enrolled during active disease.

Only a few counts were recorded for this clone. The chain joins TRBV18 to TRBJ1-1; 7 nucleotides match TRBD1. V was clipped by 6 bases and J by 3 bases; unmatched bases: 10. CDR1 and CDR2 (germline): KGHSH, LQKENI. The CDR3 length is 15 residues. The CDR3 spells CASSPRQGGYTEAFF. In DNA, the CDR3 is TGTGCCAGCTCGCCTAGACAGGGCGGTTACACTGAAGCTTTCTTT.

The chain joins TRBV7-3 to TRBJ2-1; weak D call: TRBD2 (6 bases). The CDR3 has 14 amino acids. The V end was cut by 4 bases, the J end by 5 bases, with 12 bases between. Germline V gene sequence: CDR1 SGHTA, CDR2 FQGTGA. The CDR3 sequence: CASSSPGLHNEQFF. For the CDR3, the DNA is TGTGCCAGCAGCTCCCCGGGACTCCACAATGAGCAGTTCTTC. The full variable domain, its missing parts supplied by reference TRBV7-3 and TRBJ2-1, is GAGVSQTPSNKVTEKGKYVELRCDPISGHTALYWYRQSLGQGPEFLIYFQGTGAADDSGLPNDRFFAVRPEGSVSTLKIQRTERGDSAVYLCASSSPGLHNEQFFGPGTRLTVL.

CDR3 sequence reads: CASSISGQTRPEAFF. Here the CDR3 DNA reads TGTGCCAGCAGCATCTCCGGACAGACTCGCCCTGAAGCTTTCTTT. V and J are TRBV6-2 or TRBV6-3 and TRBJ1-1, with a weak D call TRBD1 (6 bases). Per germline, CDR1 MNHEY and CDR2 SVGEGT. This CDR3 contains 15 residues. Deletions cut 6 bases from V and 6 bases from J, with 20 bases between.

This chain links TRBV6-6 with TRBJ1-5, with TRBD1 matching over 7 bases. The CDR3 covers 16 residues. Germline loops: CDR1 MNHNY, CDR2 SVGAGI (reference sequence). With 0 bases clipped from V and 0 bases from J, the junction kept 2 bases outside the gene matches. CDR3 in amino acids: CASSYSTGTSNQPQHF. In DNA form, the CDR3 reads TGTGCCAGCAGTTACTCGACAGGGACTAGCAATCAGCCCCAGCATTTT.

The gene calls are TRBV7-2 and TRBJ1-1, with 9 bases matching TRBD1. Trimming at V came to 0 bases and at J to 1 base, leaving 21 bases not matched to a gene. Germline V gives CDR1 SGHTA, CDR2 FQGNSA. The CDR3 is made up of 22 amino acids. CDR3: CASSLAARDRVSLVGRNTEAFF. CDR3 sequence (DNA): TGTGCCAGCAGCTTAGCCGCCCGGGACAGGGTTTCCCTGGTGGGGCGGAACACTGAAGCTTTCTTT.

V is TRBV2 and J is TRBJ2-5, with D perhaps matching TRBD1 (5 bases). The CDR3 contains 14 residues. The V end was cut by 4 bases, the J end by 5 bases, with 14 bases between. The germline CDR1 and CDR2 sequences are SNHLY and FYNNEI. CDR3: CASSGGSRVETQYF. DNA of the CDR3: TGTGCCAGCAGTGGGGGCTCACGGGTGGAGACCCAGTACTTC.

The chain uses TRBV5-1 and TRBJ2-2; D is perhaps TRBD1 (7 bases). The CDR3 totals 16 residues. Looked up from germline, CDR1 is SGHRS and CDR2 is YFSETQ. Trimming pared 0 bases from V and 1 base from J, leaving 10 bases between. The CDR3 DNA reads TGCGCCAGCAGCTTGGGACAGGGAGGGAACACCGGGGAGCTGTTTTTT. Translation gives CASSLGQGGNTGELFF.

CDR3 region: CASSRGTGANNEQFF. The CDR3 DNA sequence: TGTGCCAGCAGCCGCGGGACAGGGGCAAACAATGAGCAGTTCTTC. The V call is TRBV3-1 (or the pseudogene TRBV3-2), the J call TRBJ2-1; 10 nucleotides agree with TRBD1. Germline V gives CDR1 LGHDT, CDR2 YNNKEL (reference sequence). This CDR3 spans 15 amino acids. V lost 4 bases and J lost 5; bases outside the gene matches: 5.

The genes are TRBV28 and TRBJ1-2, with 8 bases fitting TRBD1. Germline lookup yields CDR1 MDHEN and CDR2 SYDVKM. CDR3 length: 13 residues. V dropped 8 bases and J dropped 8; count of bases not matched to a gene: 10. CDR3 DNA: TGTGCCAGCCGGGGGCAGGGGGCAGGGGGCTACACCTTC. This gives the protein CASRGQGAGGYTF.

The chain links TRBV3-1 (or the pseudogene TRBV3-2) to TRBJ1-1, with a tentative D call TRBD1 (5 bases). Germline values: CDR1 LGHDT, CDR2 YNNKEL (reference sequence). The CDR3 runs to 11 residues. V dropped 4 bases and J dropped 11 bases, with 11 bases sitting between them. CDR3: CASSRGRGAFF. In DNA, the CDR3 is TGTGCCAGCAGCCGGGGCCGGGGGGCTTTCTTT.

The chain joins TRBV5-8 to TRBJ1-6; D remains ambiguous. Trimming left V 1 base short and J 7 bases short, with 12 bases between. CDR3 length: 15 amino acids. Germline V gives CDR1 SGHTS, CDR2 YDEGEE. CDR3: CASSLSVFGNSPLHF. The CDR3 coding sequence is TGTGCCAGCAGCTTGAGTGTTTTCGGGAATTCACCCCTCCACTTT.

V gene TRBV19 combines with J gene TRBJ1-1, with D tentatively TRBD1 (6 bases). Germline V gives CDR1 LNHDA, CDR2 SQIVND (reference sequence). The CDR3 consists of 16 residues. The V and J ends lost 9 bases and 0 bases respectively, with 20 bases between them. The CDR3 region has the DNA TGTGCCAGCAGATTGCCAGGGGCCCATCTGAACACTGAAGCTTTCTTT. Translated: CASRLPGAHLNTEAFF.

V and J are TRBV3-1 (or the pseudogene TRBV3-2) and TRBJ2-7; D may be TRBD1 (6 bases). The length of the CDR3 is 13 residues. Germline V gene sequence: CDR1 LGHDT, CDR2 YNNKEL (reference sequence). Between the trimmed V and J ends, which lost 2 bases and 2 bases, there was a span of 7 bases. CDR3: CASSQRTAYEQYF. The CDR3 DNA follows: TGTGCCAGCAGCCAACGGACAGCCTACGAGCAGTACTTC.

This chain joins TRBV19 and TRBJ2-3; 7 bases align to TRBD1. Germline V gene data show CDR1 as LNHDA and CDR2 as SQIVND (reference sequence). V lost 8 bases, J lost 0 bases, and 5 bases stayed unmatched. The CDR3 has 14 residues. The CDR3 DNA sequence: TGTGCCAGTCGACAGGGATTCAGCACAGATACGCAGTATTTT. It specifies CASRQGFSTDTQYF.

The rearrangement uses TRBV2 and TRBJ1-1; 9 nucleotides line up with TRBD1. This CDR3 is 14 amino acids long. Trimming took 8 bases from V and 1 from J; bases not matched to a gene: 5. CDR1 and CDR2 from the germline V gene are SNHLY and FYNNEI. CDR3 protein: CASADRGRNTEAFF. The CDR3 region has the DNA TGTGCCAGCGCGGACAGGGGACGGAACACTGAAGCTTTCTTT.

The V call is TRBV7-9, the J call TRBJ2-3; weak D call: TRBD1 (6 bases). CDR3 length equals 16 residues. The V and J ends lost 0 bases and 3 bases respectively, with 13 bases between them. Germline lookup yields CDR1 SEHNR and CDR2 FQNEAQ (reference sequence). The CDR3 DNA is TGTGCCAGCAGCTTAGCGCGGGCAGGGGCAACAGATACGCAGTATTTT. It is translated as CASSLARAGATDTQYF. Full variable domain (rest looked up from reference TRBV7-9 and TRBJ2-3): DTGVSQNPRHKITKRGQNVTFRCDPISEHNRLYWYRQTLGQGPEFLTYFQNEAQLEKSRLLSDRFSAERPKGSFSTLEIQRTEQGDSAMYLCASSLARAGATDTQYFGPGTRLTVL.

This clone appeared a few times. The chain is built from TRBV30 and TRBJ1-2; 8 bases line up with TRBD1. The V gene end was trimmed by 2 bases and the J gene end by 5 bases; junction bases not matched to a gene: 1. The CDR3 is 12 residues long. Germline V gene lookup returns CDR1 GTSNPN and CDR2 SVGIG (reference sequence). CDR3 sequence: CAWSTGGYGYTF. The CDR3 DNA reads as TGTGCCTGGAGTACAGGGGGATATGGCTACACCTTC.